Each of the 19 T cell receptor beta chains below was sequenced from the same sample in a study of shared clonotypes between healthy human individuals. Sequenced by immunoSEQ multiplex PCR; TCRdb stores in-frame clones only, minus some. The sample shows 2 million to 3 million clones, 80% to 95% of them seen only once. Sequencing was carried out using naive CD4+ T cells from PBMCs. Subset defined: CD45RA+ positively selected. These receptors were taken from a man aged 18 to 29 in good health. Some clones in this sample may be carry-over from other donors' samples.

The genes are TRBV11-2 and TRBJ1-3; D gene ambiguous. Germline V gene lookup returns CDR1 SGHAT and CDR2 FQNNGV. The V end lost 3 bases, the J end lost 0 bases, and 15 bases lay between the germline ends. CDR3 length: 17 residues. CDR3 residues: CASSFPIFGDSGNTIYF. The CDR3, as DNA: TGTGCCAGCAGCTTCCCAATTTTCGGGGACTCTGGAAACACCATATATTTT.

The chain recombines TRBV7-8 with TRBJ1-5; D uncertain. The CDR3 is 13 residues long. V lost 1 base to trimming and J lost 7 bases, with 8 bases between them. Germline V gene sequence: CDR1 SGHVS, CDR2 FQNEAQ. CDR3 bases: TGTGCCAGCAGCTTAGTCCCTAGGCAGCCCCAGCATTTT. Amino acid sequence: CASSLVPRQPQHF.

This clone has a single count. The gene calls are TRBV6-5 and TRBJ1-6; 8 bases align to TRBD1. There are 14 residues in the CDR3. V lost 8 bases to trimming and J lost 7 bases; unmatched junction nucleotides: 7. CDR1 is MNHEY and CDR2 is SVGAGI in the germline V gene. This CDR3 is CASRTGRLNSPLHF. The CDR3 nucleotides read TGTGCCAGCCGGACAGGGAGGTTAAATTCACCCCTCCACTTT.

V usage is TRBV20-1 and J usage is TRBJ1-2; no definite D call. With 3 bases removed from V and 4 bases from J, the gap between germline ends came to 6 bases. The germline gives CDR1 DFQATT, CDR2 SNEGSKA (reference sequence). This CDR3 is 11 amino acids long. The CDR3 coding sequence is TGCAGTGCTAGTAGTCCCTATGGCTACACCTTC. This encodes CSASSPYGYTF.

Only one count was recorded for this clone. This chain links TRBV28 with TRBJ2-3; possible D gene TRBD1, 6 bases. Looked up from germline, CDR1 is MDHEN and CDR2 is SYDVKM. Trimming stripped 7 bases from V and 0 bases from J, with 11 bases between. CDR3 length equals 14 residues. In DNA form, the CDR3 reads TGTGCCAGCAAACGTAGGGGGAGCACAGATACGCAGTATTTT. Translation gives CASKRRGSTDTQYF. The full variable domain, with the rest looked up from reference TRBV28 and TRBJ2-3, is DVKVTQSSRYLVKRTGEKVFLECVQDMDHENMFWYRQDPGLGLRLIYFSYDVKMKEKGDIPEGYSVSREKKERFSLILESASTNQTSMYLCASKRRGSTDTQYFGPGTRLTVL.

The V call is TRBV10-3, the J call TRBJ2-1; D ambiguous. Germline CDR1 is ENHRY and CDR2 is SYGVKD. CDR3 length: 12 residues. V was clipped by 8 bases and J by 2 bases, with 7 bases between them. The CDR3 sequence is CAIGPTYNEQFF. Here the CDR3 DNA reads TGTGCCATCGGCCCTACCTACAATGAGCAGTTCTTC.

The rearrangement uses TRBV5-6 and TRBJ2-7; no clear D. Germline V CDR1 and CDR2: SGHDT, YYEEEE. V was shortened by 2 bases and J by 7 bases, with 19 bases between the two germline ends. The CDR3 totals 15 residues. CDR3 sequence: CASSLGQVGIGEQYF. In DNA, the CDR3 is TGTGCCAGCAGCTTAGGGCAGGTTGGTATAGGGGAGCAGTACTTC. Variable domain in full (rest from reference TRBV5-6 and TRBJ2-7): DAGVTQSPTHLIKTRGQQVTLRCSPKSGHDTVSWYQQALGQGPQFIFQYYEEEERQRGNFPDRFSGHQFPNYSSELNVNALLLGDSALYLCASSLGQVGIGEQYFGPGTRLTVT.

This clone was counted a single time. The chain has TRBV7-8 and TRBJ2-5, with D tentatively TRBD1 (6 bases). The CDR3 is 16 residues long. V was trimmed by 4 bases and J by 0 bases, leaving 15 bases between them. From germline, CDR1 is SGHVS and CDR2 FQNEAQ. The DNA of the CDR3 is TGTGCCAGCAGCTCCTTGCTACAGGGAAACCAAGAGACCCAGTACTTC. Its protein is CASSSLLQGNQETQYF.

This chain links TRBV5-1 with TRBJ1-2; D possibly corresponds to TRBD1 (6 bases). Deletions cut 1 base from V and 0 bases from J, with 13 bases between. Germline CDR1 reads SGHRS; CDR2 reads YFSETQ. The CDR3 runs to 16 residues. CDR3 loop: CASSLSGGPANYGYTF. Written as DNA, the CDR3 is TGCGCCAGCAGCTTGTCGGGGGGGCCTGCTAACTATGGCTACACCTTC.

V is TRBV11-2 and J is TRBJ2-7; 10 bases line up with TRBD1. Germline V gene lookup returns CDR1 SGHAT and CDR2 FQNNGV. Trimming cost V 1 base and J 5 bases; bases outside gene matches: 8. This CDR3 region has 16 residues. CDR3 DNA sequence: TGTGCCAGCAGCTTAGGTATGACAGGGGGCCTCCACGAGCAGTACTTC. Its translation is CASSLGMTGGLHEQYF.

The rearrangement joins TRBV7-9 to TRBJ2-7; D may be TRBD2 (6 bases). This CDR3 region has 15 residues. The germline V and J ends were trimmed by 5 bases and 0 bases, with 14 bases remaining between them. Germline CDR1 is SEHNR and CDR2 is FQNEAQ (reference sequence). CDR3 sequence reads: CASSPRDLYSYEQYF. CDR3 DNA: TGTGCCAGCAGCCCGCGGGACTTATACTCCTACGAGCAGTACTTC.

This rearrangement joins TRBV5-1 to TRBJ2-1, with 7 bases that match TRBD1. Germline CDR1 reads SGHRS; CDR2 reads YFSETQ. The CDR3 is 15 amino acids. The J segment lost 5 bases and the V segment lost 5 bases, leaving 10 bases of the junction unmatched. CDR3 sequence: CASSYTGEINNEQFF. Written as DNA, the CDR3 is TGCGCCAGCAGTTATACAGGGGAAATAAACAATGAGCAGTTCTTC.

CDR3 coding DNA: TGTGCCAGCAGCTTGCCCCAGACTAGCGGGAGGAAAGAGACCCAGTACTTC. This sequence encodes CASSLPQTSGRKETQYF. V gene TRBV5-6 combines with J gene TRBJ2-5; TRBD2 aligns across 13 bases. The V segment lost 1 base and the J segment 3 bases; nucleotides outside the gene matches: 6. The CDR3 sequence is 17 residues long. CDR1 is SGHDT and CDR2 is YYEEEE in the germline V gene.

This clone has just one count. The CDR3 loop reads CASSPRTGVDNQPQHF. Here the CDR3 DNA reads TGTGCCAGCAGCCCTCGGACAGGGGTCGACAATCAGCCCCAGCATTTT. V gene TRBV5-6 combines with J gene TRBJ1-5; 9 bases match TRBD1. The germline CDR1 and CDR2 sequences are SGHDT and YYEEEE. This CDR3 is 16 amino acids long. V lost 4 bases to trimming and J lost 3 bases; unmatched junction nucleotides: 8. Full variable domain (remainder filled in from reference TRBV5-6 and TRBJ1-5): DAGVTQSPTHLIKTRGQQVTLRCSPKSGHDTVSWYQQALGQGPQFIFQYYEEEERQRGNFPDRFSGHQFPNYSSELNVNALLLGDSALYLCASSPRTGVDNQPQHFGDGTRLSIL.

On this clone itself: This same CDR3 is encoded by further DNA sequences in the sample. J is TRBJ2-5 and V is TRBV7-9; no clear D. Germline assignment: CDR1 SEHNR and CDR2 FQNEAQ (reference sequence). V was cut by 3 bases and J by 5 bases, with 7 bases left in between. The CDR3 is 12 residues long. For the CDR3, the DNA is TGTGCCAGCAGCTTCTCCGGGGAGACCCAGTACTTC. Translation gives CASSFSGETQYF.

This chain uses TRBV7-2 with TRBJ2-1; the D gene could be TRBD1 or TRBD2 (5 bases each). The length of the CDR3 is 16 residues. The germline gives CDR1 SGHTA, CDR2 FQGNSA. Trimming cost V 5 bases and J 2 bases, with 16 bases left between them. The DNA of the CDR3 is TGTGCCAGCAGCATTTCACGGGACCCCCCCTACAATGAGCAGTTCTTC. Amino acid sequence: CASSISRDPPYNEQFF.

The chain has TRBV4-3 and TRBJ2-2; weak D call: TRBD2 (5 bases). CDR3 length: 14 amino acids. The V gene lost 0 bases and the J gene lost 9 bases, with 11 bases spanning the gap. Per germline, CDR1 LGHNA and CDR2 YSLEER. DNA for the CDR3: TGCGCCAGCAGCCAAGATAGGGAGTCGCGGGAGCTGTTTTTT. It codes for CASSQDRESRELFF.

The CDR3 nucleotides read TGTGCCAGCAGTCTCCTTATCATGCAGGGGGGCGAGCAGTACTTC. Translating it yields CASSLLIMQGGEQYF. The chain has TRBV28 and TRBJ2-7; a weak D match, TRBD1 (7 bases). The germline V and J ends were trimmed by 5 bases and 6 bases, with 20 bases remaining between them. Germline CDR1 reads MDHEN; CDR2 reads SYDVKM. The CDR3 contains 15 residues.

The genes are TRBV28 and TRBJ2-3, with D hard to call. V dropped 5 bases and J dropped 0 bases, with 9 bases sitting between them. In germline, CDR1 is MDHEN, CDR2 SYDVKM. CDR3 length equals 14 residues. In DNA, the CDR3 is TGTGCCAGCAGTAATCCACGGAGCACAGATACGCAGTATTTT. Its protein product is CASSNPRSTDTQYF.